This T cell receptor beta chain was obtained from a study of shared clonotypes between healthy human individuals. Turning to the study itself: Researchers drew samples from two women and a few men aged 18 to 49. Plates per donor: three CD4 naive, three CD4 memory, two CD8 naive, one CD8 memory. Points from the study as a whole: The study drew on few donors, limiting represented genetic and exposure-history diversity.

Authors' methods: As immunoSEQ supplied junction-only sequences (without quality scores), filtering differed. TCRdb keeps only in-frame clones here, not all; method: immunoSEQ multiplex PCR. For V, J and clone size, that table is used; D and trimming come from the DNA. Of 2 million to 2.5 million clones in the sample, approximately 95% were seen once. CDR3 length equals 16 residues. Looked up from germline, CDR1 is SGHVS and CDR2 is FQNEAQ. Trimming pared 5 bases from V and 0 bases from J, leaving 16 bases between. Concerning this clone itself: Its antigen is not known.

The sequencing sample was made of naive CD4+ T cells from PBMCs. Subset reported: CD45RA+ positively selected. This clonotype was sampled from a man between 18 and 35 years old in good health. Some clones in this sample may be carry-over from other donors' samples. The rearrangement joins TRBV7-8 to TRBJ1-2, with D perhaps matching TRBD1 (5 bases). CDR3 bases: TGTGCCAGCAGCCCGGCGGGGGGGGTGCCTAACTATGGCTACACCTTC. It codes for CASSPAGGVPNYGYTF.